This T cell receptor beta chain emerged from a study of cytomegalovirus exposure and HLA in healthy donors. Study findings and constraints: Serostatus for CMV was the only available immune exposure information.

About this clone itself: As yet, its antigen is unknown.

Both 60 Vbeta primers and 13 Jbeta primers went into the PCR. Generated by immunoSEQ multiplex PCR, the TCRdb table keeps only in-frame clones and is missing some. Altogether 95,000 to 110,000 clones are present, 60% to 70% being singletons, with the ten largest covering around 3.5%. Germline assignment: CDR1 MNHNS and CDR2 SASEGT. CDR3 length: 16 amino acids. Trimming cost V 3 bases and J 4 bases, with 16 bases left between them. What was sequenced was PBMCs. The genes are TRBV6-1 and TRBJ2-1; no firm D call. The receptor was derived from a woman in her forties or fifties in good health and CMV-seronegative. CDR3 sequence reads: CASSDPGSREYNEQFF. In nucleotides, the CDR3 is TGTGCCAGCAGTGACCCGGGTAGCCGAGAATACAATGAGCAGTTCTTC.